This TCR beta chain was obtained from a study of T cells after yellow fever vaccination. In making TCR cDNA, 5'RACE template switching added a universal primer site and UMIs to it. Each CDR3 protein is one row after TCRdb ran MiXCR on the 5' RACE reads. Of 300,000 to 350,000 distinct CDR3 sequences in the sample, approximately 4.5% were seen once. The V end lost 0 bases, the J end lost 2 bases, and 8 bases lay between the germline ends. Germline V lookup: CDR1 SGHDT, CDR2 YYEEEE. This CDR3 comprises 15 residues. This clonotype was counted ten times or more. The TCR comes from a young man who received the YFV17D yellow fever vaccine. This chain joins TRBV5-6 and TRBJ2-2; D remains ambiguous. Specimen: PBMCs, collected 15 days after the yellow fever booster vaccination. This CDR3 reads CASSLVGRNTGELFF. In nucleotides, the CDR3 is TGTGCCAGCAGCTTGGTGGGCAGAAACACCGGGGAGCTGTTTTTT.